The clone carrying this T cell receptor (beta chain) appeared a few times. Antigen: not known. TCRdb reanalysed the reads using MiXCR and keeps one entry per CDR3 protein. The sample carries 69,000 or so distinct CDR3 sequences, more than 25% recorded once. V shed 6 bases, J shed 2 bases, and the junction held 6 bases outside the gene matches. Germline loops: CDR1 MNHEY, CDR2 SMNVEV (reference sequence). This CDR3 contains 14 residues. This sample is drawn from a study of T cell repertoires in cytomegalovirus infection. For the study at large: Well-studied HLA-B-restricted epitopes and recently identified HLA-C-restricted epitopes of CMV were both used in the study. Overall study findings and caveats: Within the response measured ex vivo, HLA-C-restricted CMV-specific TCR beta clonotypes were dominant. Frequencies of public TCR beta families were cumulated, and this identified carriers of CMV plus the relevant HLA.

The chain joins TRBV27 to TRBJ2-7; 8 bases line up with TRBD1. This sample comprised CD8+ T cells from cultured PBMCs, obtained from culture after CMV antigen stimulation. The receptor was derived from a human donor in good health (CMV status not recorded). Some clones in this sample may be carry-over from other donors' samples. CDR3 amino acids: CASRGTGLPYEQYF. CDR3 sequence (DNA): TGTGCCAGCAGAGGGACAGGCCTTCCCTACGAGCAGTACTTC.